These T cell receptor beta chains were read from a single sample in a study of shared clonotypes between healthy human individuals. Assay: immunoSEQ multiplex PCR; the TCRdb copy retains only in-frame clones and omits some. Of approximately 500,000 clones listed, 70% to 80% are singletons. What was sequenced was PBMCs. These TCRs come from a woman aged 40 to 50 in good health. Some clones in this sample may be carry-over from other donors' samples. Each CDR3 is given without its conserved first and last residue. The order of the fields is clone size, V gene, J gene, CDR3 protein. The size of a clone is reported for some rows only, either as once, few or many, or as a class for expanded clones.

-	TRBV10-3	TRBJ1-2	AISGQTYGYT
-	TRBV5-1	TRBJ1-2	ASSGDTPGAGGYT
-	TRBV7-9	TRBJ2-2	ASSFRQGFDTGELF
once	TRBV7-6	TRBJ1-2	ASSLADGFRYT
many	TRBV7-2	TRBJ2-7	ASSLYPPGPEGEQY
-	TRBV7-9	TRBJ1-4	ASSPRTNEKLF
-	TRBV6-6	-	ASSSTGTGIYEQY
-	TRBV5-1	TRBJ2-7	ASSFFGPPYEQY
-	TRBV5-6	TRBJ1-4	ASSLSANEKLF
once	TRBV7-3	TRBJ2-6	ASSDSGAGANVLT
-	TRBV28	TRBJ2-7	ASMTPFSYEQY
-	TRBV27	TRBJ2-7	ASRPRDSVFEY
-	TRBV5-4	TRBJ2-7	ASSRGLAGVYEQY
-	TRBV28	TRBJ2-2	ASSFPTATGELF
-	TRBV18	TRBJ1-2	ASSPVTGVYGYT
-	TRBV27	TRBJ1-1	ASSFSQGEAF
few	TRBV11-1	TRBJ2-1	ASSFGKLADNEQF
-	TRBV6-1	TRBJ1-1	ATRGRLYTEAF
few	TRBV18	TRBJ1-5	ASSRTGDGNQPQH
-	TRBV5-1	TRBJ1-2	ASSEQGNPYGYT
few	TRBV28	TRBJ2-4	ASSLRWDRGPKNIQY
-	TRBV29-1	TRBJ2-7	SVETGTSGRSEQY
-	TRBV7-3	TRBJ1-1	ASSFEGSTEAF
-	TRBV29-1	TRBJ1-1	SVEVGKAEAF
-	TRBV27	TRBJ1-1	ASSSDSFTEAF
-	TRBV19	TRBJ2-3	ASRTSGSADTQY
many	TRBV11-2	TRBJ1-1	ASSLDRGTEAF
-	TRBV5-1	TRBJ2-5	ASSSGGQETQY
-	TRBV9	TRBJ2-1	ASSAGASWGYNEQF
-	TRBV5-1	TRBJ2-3	ASRTSGRSTDTQY
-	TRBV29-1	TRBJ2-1	SATGTLLAGVYNEQF
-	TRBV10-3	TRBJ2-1	AISVGGLDNNEQF
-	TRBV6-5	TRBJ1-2	ASSYGLSRGYT
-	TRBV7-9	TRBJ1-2	ASSWTGDDYGYT
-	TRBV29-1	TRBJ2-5	SVPEQGETQY
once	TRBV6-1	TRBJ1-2	ASSEGYGYT
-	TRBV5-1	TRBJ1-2	ASSWRGRDYGYT
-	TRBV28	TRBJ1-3	ASSFRGGSGNTIY
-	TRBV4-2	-	ASSLTIPSGTSYEQY
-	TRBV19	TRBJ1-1	ASSPGTVVEAF
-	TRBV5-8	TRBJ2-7	ASSNIGTSSYEQY
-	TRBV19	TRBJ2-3	ASSINGLAGETDTQY
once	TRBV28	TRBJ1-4	ASSLARGQGNEKLF
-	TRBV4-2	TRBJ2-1	ASRYFWDSSNEQF
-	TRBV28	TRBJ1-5	ASSSPRDRGLSDNQPQH
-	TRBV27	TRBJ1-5	ASSMGGRQPQH